These 2 T cell receptor beta chains originate from one sample sequenced in a study of T cell changes during pregnancy in multiple sclerosis. Clones were read by immunoSEQ multiplex PCR, and TCRdb kept only the in-frame ones, dropping some. The sample has approximately 60,000 clones; approximately 94% are singletons. Source: CD8+ T cells from peripheral blood mononuclear cells, taken in the third trimester of pregnancy. Receptors originate from a female donor with multiple sclerosis, enrolled in a pregnancy study.

This rearrangement joins TRBV15 to TRBJ2-2; 7 bases align to TRBD1. Germline lookup yields CDR1 LNHNV and CDR2 YYDKDF (reference sequence). The CDR3 has 14 amino acids. The CDR3: CAKPGQPFAGELFF. In nucleotides, the CDR3 is TGTGCAAAACCGGGACAGCCTTTTGCCGGGGAGCTGTTTTTT.

This rearrangement joins TRBV19 to TRBJ2-7, with TRBD1 matching 9 bases. Germline assignment: CDR1 LNHDA and CDR2 SQIVND (reference sequence). The ends lost 1 base at V and 3 bases at J; junction bases unmatched: 4. This CDR3 contains 15 residues. The DNA for the CDR3 is TGTGCCAGTAGTATAGGGACAGGGGCGGACTACGAGCAGTACTTC. Translating it yields CASSIGTGADYEQYF.